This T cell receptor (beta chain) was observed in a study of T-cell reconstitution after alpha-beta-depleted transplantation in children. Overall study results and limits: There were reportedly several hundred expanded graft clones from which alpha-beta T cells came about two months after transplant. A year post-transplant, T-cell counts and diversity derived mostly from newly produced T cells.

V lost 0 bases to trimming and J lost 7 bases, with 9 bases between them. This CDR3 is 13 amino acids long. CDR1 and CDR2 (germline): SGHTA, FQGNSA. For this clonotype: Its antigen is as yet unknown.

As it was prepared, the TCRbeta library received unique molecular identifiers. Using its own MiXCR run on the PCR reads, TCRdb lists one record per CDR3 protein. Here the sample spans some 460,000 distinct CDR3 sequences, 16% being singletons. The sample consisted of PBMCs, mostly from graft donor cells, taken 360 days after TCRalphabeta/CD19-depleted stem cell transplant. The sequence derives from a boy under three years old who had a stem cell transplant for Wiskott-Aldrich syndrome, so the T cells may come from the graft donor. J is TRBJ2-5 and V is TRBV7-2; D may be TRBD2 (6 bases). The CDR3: CASSLASSVTQYF. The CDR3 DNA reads TGTGCCAGCAGCTTAGCTTCTAGCGTGACCCAGTACTTC.